This T cell receptor (beta chain) was sequenced for a study of regulatory dendritic cells for organ transplantation (dated by TCRdb to 2017 to 2019). Background on the whole study: Monocytes were cultured with vitamin D3 on days 0 and 4 and with IL-10 on day 4 to generate regulatory dendritic cells. To evaluate the response of the DCs to a potent maturation-inducing agent, LPS was added to DC cultures on day 6. Before and after allostimulation with regulatory or mature dendritic cells, TCRbeta repertoires were sequenced from sorted naive and memory CD4+ and CD8+ T cells.

A multiplexed two-step PCR with Vbeta-specific forward primers and Jbeta-specific reverse primers was used to amplify the TCRbeta CDR3 regions. Through the immunoSEQ service, the TCRbeta libraries were run on an Illumina instrument for sequencing. Per the original workflow: IMGT annotation was used to assign V, D and J genes, and synthetic CDR3 analogues were used to correct counts for multiplex PCR bias. Repertoire clonality was computed in the immunoSEQ Analyzer as one minus normalized Shannon entropy. Fisher's exact test with Benjamini-Hochberg false discovery rate control was used to define clonal expansion, with two-tailed P<0.01. TCRdb carries this immuneACCESS record with in-frame sequences only. Its versions omit some clonotypes, under half of them owing to an unresolved V gene in the studies checked, with the rest unexplained. V and J calls and clone size follow that table, whereas D and trimming were derived from the DNA. The sample table records 9,500 to 15,000 clones; 62% of these occur just once. The biggest ten clones account for 1.2% of the sample.

Spanning cysteine to phenylalanine, the CDR3 consists of 15 amino acids. Only the CDR3 portion is preserved as DNA: 45 bases, with reading frame beginning at the first base. CDR1 and CDR2 are drawn from the germline V gene: SGHRS, YFSETQ. V is reduced by 4 bases and J by 0 bases, leaving a spacing of 12 bases between them. Study-wide conclusions, independent of this receptor: Among the resting subsets, memory CD8+ T cells contained the most alloreactive TCR clonotypes. Allostimulation expanded memory CD8+ clones in both subjects, but regulatory dendritic cells appeared to induce more limited expansion than mature dendritic cells. Sequencing was done in only a couple of subjects, and the authors reported considerable heterogeneity between individuals in the alloreactive memory CD8+ T cell pool. Repertoires were highly diverse in naive CD4+ and CD8+ T cells, less diverse in memory cells, and most oligoclonal in memory CD8+ cells.

Sorted T cell subsets were CFSE-labeled and co-cultured for 4 to 5 days with allogeneic regulatory or mature dendritic cells at a 1:10 DC:T ratio. FACS was used to sort CD4+ or CD8+ cells into naive T cells (CD45RA+) and memory T cells (CD45RO+). T cells for TCR sequencing came from a couple of healthy control subjects. Genomic DNA was extracted with the Qiagen DNeasy Blood & Tissue Kit. With regard to this clone: Its antigen is not yet known. Base qualities are not at hand, and no much larger clone is one base apart.

The clonotype originates from a human donor in good health. The rearranged chain carries TRBV5-1 and TRBJ2-3, and TRBD1 may be the D gene, going by 5 matching bases. Sequenced material: naive CD8+ T cells from blood cultured with dendritic cells. The meaning of the sample's cell subset or site label: CD45RA+ naive T cells. The DNA is as follows: TGCGCCAGCAGCCCGAGCAGACAGAGCACAGATACGCAGTATTTT. This is translated as CASSPSRQSTDTQYF.